The 16 T cell receptor beta chains reported below all come from one sample, sequenced in a study of regulatory T cells in long-lasting Graves disease. As for time point: newly diagnosed GD, antithyroid drugs for less than 3 months. Following extraction of RNA from PBMCs, that RNA was used to make the TCR library. Through Arm-PCR of CDR3 regions and iRepertoire HTBI primers, TCR beta libraries were built. One entry per CDR3 protein results from TCRdb running MiXCR on the multiplex PCR reads. The repertoire consists of under 300,000 distinct CDR3 sequences, with around 18% occurring once and the leading ten covering around 21%. Sample: peripheral blood mononuclear cells (PBMCs), taken at new diagnosis, from a patient treated with antithyroid drugs. The receptor set was obtained from a female donor with Graves disease.

The table lists this clonotype with a few counts. This sequence joins TRBV30 and TRBJ1-1, with D possibly being TRBD1 (6 bases). Trimming removed 2 bases from V and 4 bases from J, with 20 bases in between. The CDR3 sequence is 16 residues long. Germline V lookup: CDR1 GTSNPN, CDR2 SVGIG (reference sequence). The CDR3 region has the DNA TGTGCCTGGAGTCATCCCGGACAGTCATGGAGCACTGAAGCTTTCTTT. It codes for CAWSHPGQSWSTEAFF.

At least ten counts were recorded for this clonotype. V is TRBV19 and J is TRBJ1-5, with TRBD1 matching 8 bases. The junction had 2 bases not matched to a gene; V was cut back by 1 base and J by 6 bases. Germline-derived CDR1 and CDR2 are LNHDA and SQIVND (reference sequence). There are 14 residues in the CDR3. The CDR3: CASSIVQGGQPQHF. CDR3 nucleotides: TGTGCCAGTAGTATAGTACAGGGGGGTCAGCCCCAGCATTTT.

In its sample, this clonotype was seen many times. The rearrangement links TRBV10-3 to TRBJ1-2; no clear D gene. The CDR3 runs 11 residues. CDR1 and CDR2 (germline): ENHRY, SYGVKD. The germline V and J ends were trimmed by 8 bases and 3 bases, with 7 bases remaining between them. CDR3 nucleotide sequence: TGTGCCATCTCAGGTTACTATGGCTACACCTTC. It yields the protein CAISGYYGYTF.

Ten or more counts support this clonotype. This chain joins TRBV7-9 and TRBJ2-1; 12 bases agree with TRBD2. The CDR3 has 15 amino acids. V shed 5 bases, J shed 6 bases, and the junction held 5 bases outside the gene matches. Per germline, CDR1 SEHNR and CDR2 FQNEAQ (reference sequence). The DNA for the CDR3 is TGTGCCAGCAGCCAGCTAGCGGGAGGGCCCAATGAGCAGTTCTTC. Protein: CASSQLAGGPNEQFF.

At least ten counts were recorded for this clonotype. V and J are TRBV5-1 and TRBJ2-7; 10 bases are a match to TRBD2. CDR1 is SGHRS and CDR2 is YFSETQ in the germline V gene. Trimming took 4 bases from V and 1 from J; bases not matched to a gene: 11. There are 17 residues in the CDR3. The CDR3 reads CASSPGYSGRRSYEQYF. The CDR3 DNA sequence: TGCGCCAGCAGCCCGGGTTATAGCGGGAGGAGGTCCTACGAGCAGTACTTC.

The J gene is TRBJ2-6, the V gene TRBV7-9; TRBD1 matches 9 bases. V was pared by 3 bases and J by 2 bases, with 2 bases of the junction left unmatched. Per germline, CDR1 SEHNR and CDR2 FQNEAQ (reference sequence). The CDR3 spans 16 residues. CDR3 protein: CASSFRTGAGANVLTF. DNA for the CDR3: TGTGCCAGCAGCTTCCGGACAGGGGCTGGGGCCAACGTCCTGACTTTC.

V gene TRBV4-1 combines with J gene TRBJ2-6; TRBD2 aligns across 10 bases. V shed 4 bases and J 3 bases; nucleotides not matched to a gene: 12. CDR3 length equals 19 residues. Germline CDR1 MGHRA, CDR2 YSYEKL. In nucleotides, the CDR3 is TGCGCCAGCAGCCTGGGACTAGCGTCGTTTTGGGGTGGGGCCAACGTCCTGACTTTC. Protein product: CASSLGLASFWGGANVLTF.

In the case of this clonotype: One junction end does not reproduce the germline sequence, and a read error may be involved. The rearrangement uses TRBV25-1 and TRBJ1-2; 7 bases agree with TRBD1. The CDR3 contains 14 residues. CDR1 and CDR2 from the germline V gene are MGHDK and SYGVNS. CDR3 DNA: TGTGCCAGCAGCGAGACAGGGTGGGGCTATAGCTACACCTTC. It yields the protein CASSETGWGYSYTF.

This clonotype was detected ten times or more. The chain recombines TRBV12-3 or TRBV12-4 with TRBJ1-1, with TRBD1 matching 7 bases. This CDR3 region has 15 residues. With V trimmed by 1 base and J by 4 bases, 6 bases remained unmatched. The CDR3 coding sequence is TGTGCCAGCAGTTTAGGCGACAGGGATTTCACTGAAGCTTTCTTT. It codes for CASSLGDRDFTEAFF.

The V call is TRBV10-1, the J call TRBJ2-7; D possibly corresponds to TRBD2 (6 bases). The CDR3 runs to 13 residues. Trimming stripped 4 bases from V and 5 bases from J, with 12 bases between. CDR1 is WNHNN, CDR2 SYGVQD, per germline (reference sequence). The CDR3 region has the DNA TGCGCCAGCAGTGCAGGTCTAGCGAACGAGCAGTACTTC. Its translation is CASSAGLANEQYF.

This clonotype has at least ten counts. The V call is TRBV19, the J call TRBJ2-2, with 8 bases fitting TRBD1. The V gene end was trimmed by 6 bases and the J gene end by 1 base; junction bases not matched to a gene: 4. CDR3 length equals 15 residues. Germline V gives CDR1 LNHDA, CDR2 SQIVND (reference sequence). The CDR3 region is CASRQGAMNTGELFF. CDR3 bases: TGTGCCAGTAGGCAGGGGGCGATGAACACCGGGGAGCTGTTTTTT.

The sample holds many counts of this clonotype. DNA of the CDR3: TGTGCCAGCAGATCTCCTGGGGGAAGCACCGGGGAGCTGTTTTTT. Translated, it gives CASRSPGGSTGELFF. The chain couples TRBV28 to TRBJ2-2; D possibly uses TRBD1 or TRBD2 (5 bases each). The V end was cut by 6 bases, the J end by 4 bases, with 15 bases between. This CDR3 contains 15 residues. Germline assignment: CDR1 MDHEN and CDR2 SYDVKM.

At least ten counts were recorded for this clonotype. V is TRBV20-1 and J is TRBJ2-7; 10 bases fit TRBD2. Germline values: CDR1 DFQATT, CDR2 SNEGSKA (reference sequence). The CDR3 runs 16 residues. V gave up 1 base and J gave up 3 bases; unmatched junction bases: 9. CDR3 in DNA: TGCAGTGCTAGAGGATTTCTAGCGGGAGAGATCTACGAGCAGTACTTC. Its translation: CSARGFLAGEIYEQYF.

There are a few counts of this clonotype. V usage is TRBV7-3 and J usage is TRBJ2-5; D uncertain. V was shortened by 5 bases and J by 3 bases, with 10 bases between the two germline ends. The germline CDR1 and CDR2 sequences are SGHTA and FQGTGA. This CDR3 has 13 amino acids. CDR3 bases: TGTGCCAGCAGCGCCCATAAGGAAGAGACCCAGTACTTC. Protein sequence: CASSAHKEETQYF.

This rearrangement joins TRBV28 to TRBJ1-2, with unresolved D. Per the germline V gene, CDR1 is MDHEN and CDR2 is SYDVKM. This CDR3 comprises 14 residues. Trimming stripped 8 bases from V and 8 bases from J, with 21 bases between. In DNA, the CDR3 is TGTGCCAGCTCACTCGAGGGAAGAATCGTCGGCTACACCTTC. Amino acid sequence: CASSLEGRIVGYTF.

In this sample, this clonotype turned up a few times. Sequence at one end of the junction differs from germline and may be a read error. The CDR3 sequence is CAGSEGQEETQYF. For the CDR3, the DNA is TGTGCCGGCAGTGAAGGACAGGAAGAGACCCAGTACTTC. This rearrangement joins TRBV25-1 to TRBJ2-5; 7 positions agree with TRBD1. CDR1 and CDR2 from the germline V gene are MGHDK and SYGVNS. The CDR3 spans 13 residues.